The 9 T cell receptor beta chains listed next were all sequenced from one sample in a study of patients and donors after allogeneic stem cell transplantation. MiXCR, run by TCRdb on the RT-PCR reads, gives a single entry per CDR3 protein. The repertoire holds around 160,000 distinct CDR3 sequences, with about 32% as singletons. Sequenced material: blood, either unsorted or a sorted T cell fraction (not recorded which). Every receptor here comes from a human donor who was either an allogeneic HSCT recipient or a stem cell or donor lymphocyte infusion donor (not recorded which). It is not recorded whose cells these are; they may come from a transplant donor.

The V call is TRBV27, the J call TRBJ2-7; D is ambiguous. CDR3 length equals 14 residues. Trimming took 5 bases from V and 3 from J, leaving 14 bases between them. Per the germline V gene, CDR1 is MNHEY and CDR2 is SMNVEV (reference sequence). The CDR3 sequence is CASSPRSYVYEQYF. DNA of the CDR3: TGTGCCAGCAGTCCGAGATCGTACGTCTACGAGCAGTACTTC.

This clonotype was observed at least ten times. This chain connects TRBV6-5 to TRBJ1-2; D not resolved. V lost 0 bases and J lost 4, with 9 bases in between. There are 14 residues in the CDR3. Looked up from germline, CDR1 is MNHEY and CDR2 is SVGAGI. The CDR3 nucleotides read TGTGCCAGCAGTTACTCGAGCCCCTTCTATGGCTACACCTTC. Translating it yields CASSYSSPFYGYTF.

The V and J genes are TRBV5-4 and TRBJ2-5, with D hard to call. V lost 1 base and J 1 base, leaving 8 bases between the germline ends. This CDR3 spans 14 amino acids. Per germline, CDR1 SGHNT and CDR2 YYREEE (reference sequence). CDR3 sequence: CASSLSNGQETQYF. The CDR3 coding sequence is TGTGCCAGCAGCTTGAGTAACGGCCAAGAGACCCAGTACTTC.

The rearrangement links TRBV4-3 to TRBJ2-2, with TRBD2 matching over 9 bases. The CDR3 is made up of 18 amino acids. Germline CDR1 reads LGHNA; CDR2 reads YSLEER. V dropped 3 bases and J dropped 5; count of bases not matched to a gene: 13. The CDR3 loop is CASSQLPLSGRKTGELFF. CDR3 in DNA: TGCGCCAGCAGCCAGCTTCCCCTAAGCGGGAGGAAGACCGGGGAGCTGTTTTTT.

V is TRBV7-2 and J is TRBJ2-3; the D is unclear. Trimming stripped 6 bases from V and 5 bases from J, with 15 bases between. From germline, CDR1 is SGHTA and CDR2 FQGNSA. The CDR3 length is 14 residues. The CDR3 loop is CASRLPLTGDTQYF. For the CDR3, the DNA is TGTGCCAGCAGACTGCCCCTCACGGGAGATACGCAGTATTTT.

This clonotype was counted ten times or more. The chain is built from TRBV15 and TRBJ1-1; no clear D. V was trimmed by 7 bases and J by 5 bases, leaving 20 bases between them. The V gene's germline CDR1 is LNHNV and CDR2 YYDKDF (reference sequence). There are 15 residues in the CDR3. CDR3 sequence (DNA): TGTGCCACCAAGGGTTCGTATCGTACCCCGACTGAAGCTTTCTTT. It translates to CATKGSYRTPTEAFF.

The chain has TRBV29-1 and TRBJ2-7; TRBD1 aligns across 7 bases. From germline, CDR1 is SQVTM and CDR2 ANQGSEA. This CDR3 has 13 amino acids. With V trimmed by 7 bases and J by 0 bases, 6 bases remained unmatched. The CDR3 DNA reads TGCAGCGCAATTGGGACAGCCTCCTACGAGCAGTACTTC. This encodes CSAIGTASYEQYF.

The chain joins TRBV7-9 to TRBJ1-5; D might be TRBD1 (5 bases). The CDR3 runs to 17 residues. The V end was cut by 2 bases, the J end by 8 bases, with 22 bases between. Germline assignment: CDR1 SEHNR and CDR2 FQNEAQ (reference sequence). The CDR3, as DNA: TGTGCCAGCAGCTTATCTCCGGGCGGGGGATCTAAGGAGCCCCAGCATTTT. As protein: CASSLSPGGGSKEPQHF.

The chain is built from TRBV5-8 and TRBJ1-1; 9 bases match TRBD1. Trimming took 1 base from V and 0 from J; bases not matched to a gene: 10. Germline V CDR1 and CDR2: SGHTS, YDEGEE. The CDR3 sequence is 18 residues long. Here the CDR3 reads CASSLRGQGFRLNTEAFF. CDR3 coding DNA: TGTGCCAGCAGCTTGCGCGGACAGGGGTTTCGGTTGAACACTGAAGCTTTCTTT.